This record concerns one T cell receptor beta chain sequence. The ends lost 6 bases at V and 6 bases at J; junction bases unmatched: 11. The V gene's germline CDR1 is SNHLY and CDR2 FYNNEI. This CDR3 contains 16 residues. The entry originates in a study of cytotoxic CD8 clonotypes in ibrutinib-treated CLL. Here immunoSEQ multiplex PCR was the method, and the copy in TCRdb shows in-frame clones only, minus some. This table has tens of thousands of clones, about 70% appearing once. Sequencing was performed on PBMCs, taken after 12 months of ibrutinib treatment. The receptor was derived from a human donor with chronic lymphocytic leukemia. V and J are TRBV2 and TRBJ2-1, with 10 bases aligning to TRBD2. The CDR3 coding sequence is TGTGCCAGCAGGCGTTATACTAGCGGGGCGGTCAATGAGCAGTTCTTC. It encodes CASRRYTSGAVNEQFF.